This TCR beta chain was captured in a study of CD8+ T cells in alopecia areata. RNA was isolated and reverse transcribed to cDNA, the sequencing template. The protocol was immunoSEQ multiplex PCR, while the TCRdb copy is restricted to in-frame clones and leaves out a portion. The repertoire consists of fewer than 250,000 clones, with approximately 56% occurring once and the leading ten covering 0.69%. Trimming shortened V by 6 bases and J by 4 bases, and 15 bases separated the two germline ends. This CDR3 contains 14 residues. Germline CDR1 reads MNHEY; CDR2 reads SVGAGI. Treatment meaning: oral pan-JAK inhibitor, 5-10 mg twice daily. With regard to this clone: What it recognizes is unknown.

Study outcomes and limitations: In scalp samples, resident alphabeta T cells of normal skin are also sequenced. Amid tofacitinib therapy, many expanded lesional clones stayed present in scalp and blood.

The receptor was isolated from a human donor with alopecia areata. This rearrangement joins TRBV6-5 to TRBJ2-5, with no clear D. The sequenced sample was CD4+ T cells sorted from blood, obtained at week 4, from a patient treated with tofacitinib. The chain's CDR3 is CASRPLRGSETQYF. The CDR3 region has the DNA TGTGCCAGCAGACCACTCAGAGGCTCAGAGACCCAGTACTTC.